This T cell receptor (beta chain) was found in a study of beta chain features in type 1 diabetes (dated by TCRdb to 2017 to 2018). For context, the study as a whole: Mean age, gender distribution, total cell number and subset yield did not differ between patients and healthy donors. Regulatory and stem cell-like memory subsets were isolated from only 8 patients and about eight healthy donors, whereas naive and central memory subsets came from all 28 donors. A total of approximately 100 million sorted cells were examined across all samples, and the number of cells per subset was strongly correlated with RNA yield. In the study, TCRB repertoires of sorted circulating CD4+ T cell subsets from recently diagnosed type 1 diabetes patients were compared with those of matched healthy donors.

All of the isolated RNA was reverse transcribed with the High Capacity cDNA Reverse Transcription Kit, so expressed TCRB transcripts were sequenced. Deep immunoSEQ sequencing was applied to naive, central memory and regulatory T cell samples, giving an average of about 3.4 million total reads per sample. Sorted cells were lysed in RLT buffer, and RNA was extracted using DNase-treated RNeasy Micro or Mini kits according to cell number. To prevent cross-contamination, every cell subset was processed on its own, while patient and healthy donor samples were processed together. The immunoSEQ multiplex PCR was used to amplify TCRB sequences from cDNA, yielding 87-bp fragments that span the CDR3 region. The amplicons were sequenced using the Illumina HiSeq platform. On the study's bioinformatics: Synthetic template baselines were used to correct PCR bias computationally, reads within Hamming distance 2 were collapsed together, and singletons that could not be merged were discarded. Reads were aligned against IMGT to assign V, D and J genes, CDR3 length and insertions or deletions at six rearrangement sites. Clonotype counts were normalized to sorted cell number within each subset before computing true diversity and Gini coefficients with the tcR R package. Repertoire sharing was quantified using the overlap coefficient calculated on TCRB nucleotide sequences. TCRdb took this table from immuneACCESS and kept in-frame rearrangements with V and J called. Such tables lack part of the clones; where checked against another copy, unresolved V genes explain under half of the gap, and the rest is unexplained. V, J and clone size reflect that table, while D and trimming were determined from the DNA. The table for this sample lists approximately 170,000 clones; approximately 8% of them were counted only once. The ten biggest clones cover around 0.9% of the sample.

Measured from the cysteine to the phenylalanine, the CDR3 is 10 residues long. Solely the CDR3 DNA is kept, with 30 bases framed from the first base. V lost 4 bases and J lost 7 bases; the stretch between them is 6 bases long. The germline V gene (reference sequence) sets CDR1 to DFQATT and CDR2 to SNEGSKA. Each donor gave one peripheral blood draw, about 110 mL on average, collected into heparinised tubes. A BD FACSAria II was used to sort naive, central memory, regulatory and stem cell-like memory CD4+ T cells with a panel that included CD45RO, CCR7, CD25, CD127, CD95 and CD27. All sorted populations exceeded 95% purity. PBMCs were separated immediately by Lymphoprep density gradient centrifugation and were stained directly, without being cultured. So that batch effects would be minimized, each experiment stained and sorted samples in pairs, pairing one healthy donor with one patient. Turning to this clone: Its antigen specificity is not known. No base quality values were provided; no much bigger clone lies one nucleotide off.

The paper's findings and limits, for the study overall: Shorter templates might be favored by PCR, yet because patient and control samples were amplified and corrected together, any such skew would affect both groups equally. Naive, central memory and regulatory TCRB repertoires appeared to be more similar among patients than among healthy donors. Sequencing cDNA rather than genomic DNA could over-represent highly expressing activated cells, although activation and CD3 levels did not differ between groups. At VDJ recombination sites, type 1 diabetes patients had fewer insertions and more deleted nucleotides, which implies abnormalities in thymic rearrangement. A moderate but significant shortening of TCRB CDR3 length was observed in type 1 diabetes patients in all four CD4+ subsets. Because small numbers of individuals were included in the HLA sub-analyses, any influence of HLA type on TCRB rearrangement was left unresolved.

The sequenced material came from central memory CD4+ T cells from blood. This receptor was obtained from a woman in her forties with type 1 diabetes. Recombination joined TRBV20-1 with TRBJ2-3; no confident D gene assignment can be made. The CDR3 loop reads CSAIQNTQYF. The DNA sequence follows: TGCAGTGCTATTCAGAATACGCAGTATTTT.